The table lists the clone carrying this T cell receptor (beta chain) with a few counts. Its antigen is not identified. One base away lies a much larger clone, so this may be a sequencing read error. The second PCR ran roughly 6 to 11 cycles with a sample-barcoded 5' primer and J-beta primers. A 12-random-nucleotide template-switch adaptor tagged each cDNA molecule. TCRdb recomputed calls from the 5' RACE reads with MiXCR, one row per CDR3 protein. The table shows fewer than 2,000,000 distinct CDR3 sequences, with more than 35% occurring only once. Germline V lookup: CDR1 SNHLY, CDR2 FYNNEI. The CDR3 has 14 amino acids. The data were taken from a study of blood T cells in healthy people across ages. Whole-study findings and limits: TCR beta diversity per million T cells fell roughly linearly with age.

The receptor comes from a human donor in good health. The chain combines TRBV2 with TRBJ2-4, with D maybe TRBD1 (5 bases). The better agreement between TRBJ2-5 and the DNA end casts doubt on the J call. The specimen sequenced was blood. CDR3 nucleotides: TGTGCCGGCAGTCTACAGGTTTTTGGAGAGACCCAGTACTTC. This encodes CAGSLQVFGETQYF.